These 19 T cell receptor beta chains originate from one sample sequenced in a study of tissue T cells after allogeneic stem cell transplantation. Clones were read by immunoSEQ multiplex PCR, and TCRdb kept only the in-frame ones, dropping some. This sample yields over 40,000 clones, of which 73% are seen a single time; about 0.55% belongs to the top ten. What was sequenced was sorted cells pooled from one or two spleens. The source of these receptors is a pool of C57BL/6 mice in good health.

On this clone itself: Mouse names are used for the genes. The read terminates 1 residue ahead of where the CDR3 ends, so the germline J gene completes it. The rearrangement links TRBV13-2 to TRBJ2-2, with TRBD1 matching over 8 bases. This CDR3 contains 14 residues. V lost 1 base to trimming and J lost 4 bases; unmatched junction nucleotides: 0. Germline CDR1 is NNHNN and CDR2 is SYGAGS (reference sequence). CDR3 region: CASGDTGGTGQLYF. The DNA read from the CDR3 is TGTGCCAGCGGTGATACAGGGGGCACCGGGCAGCTCTAC.

On this clone: Gene names and germline refer to mouse. The sequenced fragment ends 1 residue before the CDR3 boundary, so the rest is inferred from the germline J gene. The V call is TRBV13-3, the J call TRBJ2-4, with no clear D. Germline CDR1 NNHDY, CDR2 SYVADS. V dropped 1 base and J dropped 3 bases, with 6 bases sitting between them. The CDR3 extends over 13 amino acids. CDR3 loop: CASSDRQQNTLYF. The CDR3 bases that were read are TGTGCCAGCAGTGATCGGCAGCAAAACACCTTGTAC.

In regard to this clone: Mouse names are used for the genes. Coverage ceases 1 residue before the CDR3 finishes, and the germline J gene fills in the end. This chain connects TRBV19 to TRBJ2-3, with 7 bases that match TRBD1. CDR3 length: 14 amino acids. V shed 3 bases and J 1 base; nucleotides not matched to a gene: 2. Germline V CDR1 and CDR2: FNHDT, SITEND (reference sequence). The CDR3 DNA, read in part, is TGTGCCAGCAGTAGTCAGGGGGGTGCAGAAACGCTGTAT. Protein sequence: CASSSQGGAETLY. The full-length CDR3 reads as CASSSQGGAETLYF.

As to this clone: Any gene name here is a mouse gene name. Coverage ceases 1 residue before the CDR3 finishes, and the germline J gene fills in the end. The J gene is TRBJ2-7, the V gene TRBV13-1; perhaps TRBD2 as D (7 bases). V was pared by 3 bases and J by 5 bases, with 9 bases between. Per the germline V gene, CDR1 is NSHNY and CDR2 is SYGAGN. The CDR3 runs to 12 residues. The CDR3 loop reads CASSGGGDEQYF. The CDR3 DNA, read in part, is TGTGCCAGCAGTGGAGGGGGGGATGAACAGTAC.

The sample holds one count of this clone. The listed genes are named as in mouse. Coverage ceases 1 residue before the CDR3 finishes, and the germline J gene fills in the end. This chain joins TRBV13-3 and TRBJ1-1, with TRBD1 identical over 9 bases. Germline assignment: CDR1 NNHDY and CDR2 SYVADS. Trimming took 6 bases from V and 0 from J; bases not matched to a gene: 3. The CDR3 consists of 14 residues. Partial CDR3 DNA: TGTGCCAGCACGGGACAGGGTTCAAACACAGAAGTCTTC. Its protein product is CASTGQGSNTEVF. The full CDR3 sequence reads CASTGQGSNTEVFF.

As regards this clone: The gene symbols are mouse symbols. Coverage ceases 1 residue before the CDR3 finishes, and the germline J gene fills in the end. The genes are TRBV4 and TRBJ2-5; 7 bases are a match to TRBD1. Germline loops: CDR1 LGHDT, CDR2 YNNKQL (reference sequence). The CDR3 has 13 amino acids. Trimming at V came to 3 bases and at J to 8 bases, leaving 5 bases not matched to a gene. CDR3 bases read: TGTGCCAGCAGCTACAACAGGGGCGGCACCCAGTAC. Its translation: CASSYNRGGTQY. Given in full, the CDR3 is CASSYNRGGTQYF.

This clone was counted only a few times. Gene names and germline match the mouse. The read gets to within 1 residue of the CDR3 end, and the germline J gene fills in the rest. The chain combines TRBV13-2 with TRBJ1-3; D not certain. V gave up 3 bases and J gave up 0 bases, with 7 bases separating them. The CDR3 covers 14 residues. Germline V lookup: CDR1 NNHNN, CDR2 SYGAGS (reference sequence). The CDR3 DNA, read in part, is TGTGCCAGCGGTGCCTCAAGTTCTGGAAATACGCTCTAT. It translates to CASGASSSGNTLY. The whole CDR3 sequence reads CASGASSSGNTLYF.

This clone was detected a few times. The gene names given are mouse names. The CDR3 goes on 1 residue after the read ends, and that part is filled in from the germline J gene. The chain uses TRBV19 and TRBJ2-3, with D perhaps matching TRBD2 (6 bases). Trimming took 2 bases from V and 3 from J, leaving 7 bases between them. CDR1 FNHDT and CDR2 SITEND come from the germline V gene (reference sequence). The CDR3 is 13 amino acids. CDR3 loop: CASSILGAETLYF. The sequenced CDR3 bases are TGTGCCAGCAGTATCCTGGGGGCAGAAACGCTGTAT.

As to this clone: The gene names here belong to mouse. Read data end 1 residue before the CDR3 end; the end is taken from the germline J gene. This chain joins TRBV3 and TRBJ2-3; 10 bases agree with TRBD2. V was clipped by 5 bases and J by 0 bases; unmatched bases: 5. Germline V gives CDR1 SNHLY, CDR2 FYNGKV (reference sequence). The CDR3 loop spans 16 amino acids. The sequenced CDR3 bases are TGTGCCAGCAGCAAACTGGGGGGGACTAGTGCAGAAACGCTGTAT. Its translation is CASSKLGGTSAETLY. In full, the CDR3 is CASSKLGGTSAETLYF.

On this clone: The germline and genes are mouse ones. This CDR3 is CASSLDRTNYAEQFF. The CDR3 DNA, read in part, is TGTGCCAGCAGCTTAGACAGGACTAACTATGCTGAGCAGTTC. This chain links TRBV3 with TRBJ2-1; D possibly corresponds to TRBD1 (5 bases). With the read ending 1 residue before the CDR3 end, the germline J gene is used to fill in that end. V was shortened by 1 base and J by 0 bases, with 7 bases between the two germline ends. CDR1 is SNHLY and CDR2 is FYNGKV in the germline V gene (reference sequence). This CDR3 contains 15 residues. Full variable domain (missing parts from reference TRBV3 and TRBJ2-1): GPKVLQIPSHQIIDMGQMVTLNCDPVSNHLYFYWYKQILGQQMEFLVNFYNGKVMEKSKLFKDQFSVERPDGSYFTLKIQPTALEDSAVYFCASSLDRTNYAEQFFGPGTRLTVL.

Comments on this clone: Genes here carry mouse names. The sequence runs out 1 residue before the end of the CDR3; the remainder is reconstructed from the germline J gene. The chain recombines TRBV26 with TRBJ1-3; no reliable D call. V dropped 2 bases and J dropped 0 bases, with 5 bases sitting between them. This CDR3 region has 14 residues. Germline loops: CDR1 KGHPV, CDR2 FQNQEV (reference sequence). Here the CDR3 reads CASSLRNSGNTLYF. The sequenced CDR3 bases are TGTGCCAGCAGTCTGCGGAATTCTGGAAATACGCTCTAT.

Notes on this clone: The gene symbols are mouse symbols. The CDR3 spells CASSQEGQGNSGNTLYF. CDR3 bases read: TGTGCCAGCAGCCAAGAAGGACAGGGGAATTCTGGAAATACGCTCTAT. The chain couples TRBV5 to TRBJ1-3, with 9 bases identical to TRBD1. The missing CDR3 end, 1 residue past where the read stops, is filled in from the germline J gene. The CDR3 loop spans 17 amino acids. Looked up from germline, CDR1 is LGHNA and CDR2 is YNLKQL (reference sequence). V shed 0 bases, J shed 0 bases, and the junction held 3 bases outside the gene matches.

With regard to this clone: Germline and genes here are mouse. The CDR3 loop reads CASSPGQGISNERLFF. The DNA read from the CDR3 is TGTGCCAGCTCTCCGGGACAGGGGATTTCCAACGAAAGATTATTT. V usage is TRBV12-1 and J usage is TRBJ1-4; 10 nucleotides line up with TRBD1. The read ends 1 residue early relative to the CDR3; the germline J gene fills the gap. The CDR3 consists of 16 residues. Germline loops: CDR1 SGHSN, CDR2 HYEKVE. Germline trimming cut 2 bases from V and 0 bases from J; bases unmatched to any gene: 2.

A remark on this clone: Genes and germline are mouse. The read stops 1 residue short of the end of the CDR3; the missing end is completed from the germline J gene. This rearrangement joins TRBV4 to TRBJ2-7, with D possibly being TRBD2 (5 bases). The germline V gene encodes CDR1 LGHDT and CDR2 YNNKQL (reference sequence). V lost 3 bases and J 6 bases, leaving 12 bases between the germline ends. The CDR3 sequence is 13 residues long. The CDR3 here is CASSYSWDGEQYF. The sequenced part of the CDR3 DNA is TGTGCCAGCAGCTACTCCTGGGATGGTGAACAGTAC.

About this clone itself: Mouse germline and gene names are used. The CDR3 end is not reached by the read, which stops 1 residue before it; the germline J gene fills it in. The rearrangement links TRBV19 to TRBJ2-5, with 10 positions matching TRBD1. The CDR3 totals 13 residues. J gave up 7 bases and V 3 bases, and 2 bases lay outside the gene matches. The germline V gene encodes CDR1 FNHDT and CDR2 SITEND (reference sequence). The CDR3 loop is CASSRQGANTQYF. CDR3 DNA, as far as it was read: TGTGCCAGCAGTAGACAGGGGGCAAACACCCAGTAC.

To note about this clone: Each gene name is a mouse one. The sequenced fragment ends 1 residue before the CDR3 boundary, so the rest is inferred from the germline J gene. The rearrangement joins TRBV13-2 to TRBJ2-3, with D unresolved. Trimming removed 3 bases from V and 0 bases from J, with 2 bases in between. The V gene's germline CDR1 is NNHNN and CDR2 SYGAGS (reference sequence). The CDR3 totals 12 residues. The CDR3 sequence: CASGASAETLYF. Partial CDR3 DNA: TGTGCCAGCGGTGCTAGTGCAGAAACGCTGTAT.

In the case of this clone: Germline and genes here are mouse. The read ends 1 residue before the CDR3 terminus; that terminus is restored from the germline J gene. This chain joins TRBV19 and TRBJ2-4; D is possibly TRBD1 or TRBD2 (6 bases each). This CDR3 has 14 residues. Germline V CDR1 and CDR2: FNHDT, SITEND (reference sequence). Trimming left V 2 bases short and J 3 bases short, with 10 bases between. CDR3 loop: CASSISGAQNTLYF. The part of the CDR3 DNA that was read is TGTGCCAGCAGTATCTCGGGGGCCCAAAACACCTTGTAC.

This clone appeared a few times. Here the gene names and germline are mouse. Other DNA sequences in this sample translate to the same CDR3. The CDR3 bases that were read are TGTGCCAGCGGTGATAGTGGGGGGGCGCAGGAACAGTAC. Translated: CASGDSGGAQEQY. The entire CDR3 protein reads CASGDSGGAQEQYF. The J gene is TRBJ2-7, the V gene TRBV13-2; 9 nucleotides match TRBD2. The read terminates 1 residue before the CDR3 end, so the remaining end is supplied by the germline J gene. V shed 1 base, J shed 7 bases, and the junction held 6 bases outside the gene matches. This CDR3 contains 14 residues. Germline CDR1 NNHNN, CDR2 SYGAGS (reference sequence).

A few counts support this clone. The gene names given are mouse names. From the germline J gene comes the end of the CDR3, since the read stops 1 residue before it. The V and J genes are TRBV13-2 and TRBJ2-7; D is ambiguous. Germline V lookup: CDR1 NNHNN, CDR2 SYGAGS (reference sequence). The CDR3 runs 14 residues. V shed 2 bases and J shed 3 bases, with 12 bases lying between them. CDR3 loop: CASGDPDGNYEQYF. The CDR3 DNA, read in part, is TGTGCCAGCGGTGACCCGGACGGAAACTATGAACAGTAC.